This TCR beta chain was identified in a study of brain metastases from non-small cell lung cancer. Remarks on this clone: Its specificity is unknown.

Assay: immunoSEQ multiplex PCR; the TCRdb copy retains only in-frame clones and omits some. The table has fewer than 4,500 clones, 90% seen once. The CDR3 has 12 residues. V gave up 8 bases and J gave up 4 bases, with 11 bases separating them. From germline, CDR1 is MDHEN and CDR2 SYDVKM. Study-wide points: In nearly 65% of brain metastases, T-cell clones were expanded compared with matched primary tumors. T-cell infiltration was lower in brain metastases than primaries (P < 0.001). Paired brain metastases and primary tumors largely shared TCR repertoires.

Sequencing was done on a sample of primary lung tumor tissue. The origin of this receptor is a donor aged 40 or older with non-small cell lung cancer. This chain links TRBV28 with TRBJ2-5, with a tentative D call TRBD2 (5 bases). CDR3 DNA sequence: TGTGCCAGCTCGGACTTATCAGAGACCCAGTACTTC. Its translation: CASSDLSETQYF.